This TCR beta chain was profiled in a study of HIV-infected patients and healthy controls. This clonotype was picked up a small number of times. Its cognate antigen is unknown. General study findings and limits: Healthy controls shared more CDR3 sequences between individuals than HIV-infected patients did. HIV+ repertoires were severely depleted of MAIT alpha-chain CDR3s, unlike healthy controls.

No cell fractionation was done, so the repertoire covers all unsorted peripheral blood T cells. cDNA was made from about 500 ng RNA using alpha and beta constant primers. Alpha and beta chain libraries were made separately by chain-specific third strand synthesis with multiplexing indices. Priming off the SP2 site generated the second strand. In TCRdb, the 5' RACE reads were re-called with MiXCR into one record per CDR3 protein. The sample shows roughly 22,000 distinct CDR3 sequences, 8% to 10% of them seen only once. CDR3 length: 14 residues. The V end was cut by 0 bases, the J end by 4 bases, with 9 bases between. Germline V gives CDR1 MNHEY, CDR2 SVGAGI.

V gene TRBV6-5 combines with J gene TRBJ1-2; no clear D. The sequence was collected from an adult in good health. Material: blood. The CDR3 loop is CASSYSISFYGYTF. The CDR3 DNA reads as TGTGCCAGCAGTTACTCGATCAGCTTCTATGGCTACACCTTC.